This TCR beta chain stems from a study of cytomegalovirus exposure and HLA in healthy donors. Notes on this clone: Other DNA sequences in the same sample also yield this CDR3.

Germline V lookup: CDR1 SGHDN, CDR2 FVKESK. The CDR3 covers 13 residues. V gave up 4 bases and J gave up 5 bases, with 11 bases separating them. The repertoire was sequenced with immunoSEQ multiplex PCR; TCRdb's copy has only in-frame clones and lacks some. The table lists 150,000 to 200,000 clones, about 86% of them singletons. This receptor was taken from a woman aged 25 to 39 in good health and CMV-seronegative. Sequencing was carried out using PBMCs. The chain couples TRBV14 to TRBJ1-2, with D perhaps matching TRBD1 (5 bases). The CDR3 is CASSLRGTYGYTF. The CDR3 DNA reads as TGTGCCAGCAGCCTTCGGGGGACGTATGGCTACACCTTC.